This record looks at one T cell receptor (beta chain) sequence and its context. Profiling relied on immunoSEQ multiplex PCR, and the TCRdb table lists in-frame clones only, not all of them. In the table there are around 140,000 clones, roughly 94% of which are singletons. This entry belongs to a study of control samples from healthy donors and cancer patients. Germline-derived CDR1 and CDR2 are KGHDR and SFDVKD. V was shortened by 4 bases and J by 4 bases, with 13 bases between the two germline ends. The CDR3 runs to 15 residues. This TCR derives from a man in his forties or fifties in good health. The chain uses TRBV24-1 and TRBJ1-3; D ambiguous. The specimen sequenced was blood. CDR3 amino acids: CATSDKGIKGNTIYF. The CDR3 DNA follows: TGTGCCACCAGTGACAAGGGAATAAAGGGAAACACCATATATTTT.